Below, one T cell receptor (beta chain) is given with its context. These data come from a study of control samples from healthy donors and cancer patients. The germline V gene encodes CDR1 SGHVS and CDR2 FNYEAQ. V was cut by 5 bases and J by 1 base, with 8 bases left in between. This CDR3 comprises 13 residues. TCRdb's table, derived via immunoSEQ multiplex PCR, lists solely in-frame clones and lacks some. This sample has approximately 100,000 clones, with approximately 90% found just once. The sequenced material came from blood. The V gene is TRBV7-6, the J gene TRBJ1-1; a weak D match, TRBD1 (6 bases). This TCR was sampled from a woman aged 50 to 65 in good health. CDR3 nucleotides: TGTGCCAGCAGCATACAGGGGAACACTGAAGCTTTCTTT. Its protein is CASSIQGNTEAFF.